The 32 T cell receptor beta chains given below trace back to one sample, sequenced in a study of blood T cell repertoires in COVID-19. Libraries were prepared by immunoSEQ multiplex PCR; TCRdb keeps only in-frame clonotypes and omits some of them. The sample consists of 400,000 to 500,000 clones, approximately 88% of them appearing once. Material: PBMCs or T cells enriched from blood (not recorded which). The source is a woman between 40 and 55 years old who had recovered from COVID-19.

The chain employs TRBV4-1 and TRBJ1-2; D gene uncertain. CDR1 MGHRA and CDR2 YSYEKL come from the germline V gene. With 0 bases removed from V and 9 bases from J, the gap between germline ends came to 14 bases. This CDR3 has 14 residues. CDR3 DNA: TGCGCCAGCAGCCAAGAACGAGGGTTAGTTAGCTACACCTTC. Translation gives CASSQERGLVSYTF.

The chain couples TRBV24-1 to TRBJ2-7, with D maybe TRBD1 (5 bases). This CDR3 is built from 15 residues. V shed 3 bases and J shed 2 bases, with 13 bases lying between them. The germline gives CDR1 KGHDR, CDR2 SFDVKD. The CDR3 spells CATSDGALSTYEQYF. The DNA for the CDR3 is TGTGCCACCAGTGATGGGGCTCTCAGCACCTACGAGCAGTACTTC.

The rearrangement uses TRBV12-3 or TRBV12-4 and TRBJ2-3; 9 positions agree with TRBD2. Unmatched junction bases numbered 3, after V lost 2 bases and J lost 12 bases. The CDR3 totals 12 residues. The CDR3 sequence: CASSLTAGGQYF. CDR3 coding DNA: TGTGCCAGCAGTTTAACAGCGGGAGGCCAGTATTTT.

The chain uses TRBV7-2 and TRBJ1-1; no clear D. V lost 2 bases to trimming and J lost 11 bases, with 15 bases between them. CDR3 size: 13 residues. CDR1 is SGHTA, CDR2 FQGNSA, per germline. The CDR3 region is CASSLPAHLVAFF. In DNA form, the CDR3 reads TGTGCCAGCAGCTTACCCGCCCACTTGGTCGCTTTCTTT.

The rearrangement uses TRBV5-4 and TRBJ1-5, with 7 bases that match TRBD1. V was clipped by 4 bases and J by 6 bases; unmatched bases: 4. Germline CDR1 and CDR2: SGHNT and YYREEE (reference sequence). The CDR3 length is 13 residues. CDR3 region: CASSRDSSQPQHF. The CDR3 coding sequence is TGTGCCAGCAGCCGGGACAGTTCTCAGCCCCAGCATTTT.

The V call is TRBV5-1, the J call TRBJ2-7, with TRBD2 matching 8 bases. The CDR3 extends over 14 amino acids. The V and J ends lost 0 bases and 7 bases, in that order; junction bases with no gene match: 6. The germline V gene encodes CDR1 SGHRS and CDR2 YFSETQ. This chain's CDR3 is CASSLAAGGDEQYF. The CDR3 DNA follows: TGCGCCAGCAGCTTGGCTGCGGGAGGAGATGAGCAGTACTTC.

The V call is TRBV9, the J call TRBJ2-1, with TRBD1 matching 9 bases. CDR3 size: 12 residues. The junction had 2 bases not matched to a gene; V was cut back by 4 bases and J by 9 bases. Germline V gives CDR1 SGDLS, CDR2 YYNGEE. The CDR3 is CASSRGQGEQFF. CDR3 bases: TGTGCCAGCAGCAGGGGACAGGGTGAGCAGTTCTTC.

V usage is TRBV5-1 and J usage is TRBJ2-7; TRBD2 matches 11 bases. V shed 3 bases and J 3 bases; nucleotides not matched to a gene: 11. The CDR3 sequence is 17 residues long. The V gene's germline CDR1 is SGHRS and CDR2 YFSETQ. CDR3 DNA sequence: TGCGCCAGCAGCTCTCTAGCGGGAGGTCACTCTGTCTACGAGCAGTACTTC. Its protein product is CASSSLAGGHSVYEQYF.

CDR3 in amino acids: CSVEGPTRIPFTQYF. CDR3 nucleotide sequence: TGCAGCGTTGAGGGGCCCACAAGGATACCGTTTACGCAGTATTTT. The J gene is TRBJ2-3, the V gene TRBV29-1, with D possibly TRBD1 on 5 matching bases. The CDR3 totals 15 residues. V dropped 3 bases and J dropped 8 bases, with 21 bases sitting between them. From germline, CDR1 is SQVTM and CDR2 ANQGSEA.

There are a few counts of this clone. The chain couples TRBV7-9 to TRBJ1-1; TRBD1 aligns across 7 bases. Trimming at V came to 7 bases and at J to 1 base, leaving 9 bases not matched to a gene. This CDR3 region has 15 residues. Germline loops: CDR1 SEHNR, CDR2 FQNEAQ (reference sequence). CDR3 residues: CASTSLDRANTEAFF. CDR3 DNA: TGTGCCAGCACTAGCCTCGACAGGGCGAACACTGAAGCTTTCTTT.

The chain combines TRBV5-1 with TRBJ2-3, with 11 nucleotides matching TRBD2. The CDR3 runs to 16 residues. With 2 bases clipped from V and 0 bases from J, the junction kept 2 bases outside the gene matches. Looked up from germline, CDR1 is SGHRS and CDR2 is YFSETQ. The CDR3 DNA reads as TGCGCCAGCAGCTTACTAGCGGGGGAAAGCACAGATACGCAGTATTTT. Translation gives CASSLLAGESTDTQYF.

The CDR3 DNA follows: TGTGCCAGCAGCCGGGAGCCGGGGGGCTCACCGGGGGGCTACACCTTC. Its protein product is CASSREPGGSPGGYTF. This chain uses TRBV7-9 with TRBJ1-2; tentative D call: TRBD1 (6 bases). The CDR3 runs 16 residues. V was pared by 5 bases and J by 8 bases, with 24 bases between. Per germline, CDR1 SEHNR and CDR2 FQNEAQ (reference sequence).

Of note for this clone: Other DNA sequences in this sample translate to the same CDR3. V usage is TRBV29-1 and J usage is TRBJ2-7, with D tentatively TRBD2 (7 bases). Germline V gene data show CDR1 as SQVTM and CDR2 as ANQGSEA. The CDR3 totals 12 residues. V was shortened by 3 bases and J by 2 bases, with 8 bases between the two germline ends. The CDR3 region has the DNA TGCAGCGTTGAGCGGGGGCCCTACGAGCAGTACTTC. This codes for CSVERGPYEQYF.

V gene TRBV15 combines with J gene TRBJ2-7; 9 bases fit TRBD2. V trimming: 0 bases; J trimming: 6 bases; junction bases outside the gene matches: 18. Germline-derived CDR1 and CDR2 are LNHNV and YYDKDF (reference sequence). The length of the CDR3 is 19 residues. As DNA, the CDR3 is TGTGCCACCAGCAGAGAGATCTCCCGCGGCCTAGCGGGAATCGGCGAGCAGTACTTC. Translation gives CATSREISRGLAGIGEQYF.

This clone was counted once. This chain uses TRBV4-3 with TRBJ1-5; 9 nucleotides align to TRBD1. This CDR3 region has 14 residues. V lost 2 bases, J lost 7 bases, and 3 bases stayed unmatched. CDR1 and CDR2 from the germline V gene are LGHNA and YSLEER. Here the CDR3 reads CASSQTGGRQPQHF. The CDR3 bases are TGCGCCAGCAGCCAAACAGGGGGCCGGCAGCCCCAGCATTTT.

The chain links TRBV5-1 to TRBJ2-2, with D perhaps matching TRBD1 (6 bases). Germline V CDR1 and CDR2: SGHRS, YFSETQ. The CDR3 extends over 16 amino acids. The V and J ends lost 4 bases and 1 base respectively, with 14 bases between them. This CDR3 reads CASSVTGSLNTGELFF. The CDR3 DNA sequence: TGCGCCAGCAGCGTAACAGGGTCGTTGAACACCGGGGAGCTGTTTTTT.

This rearrangement joins TRBV24-1 to TRBJ2-1, with a weak D call TRBD1 (5 bases). V gave up 7 bases and J gave up 4 bases, with 13 bases separating them. The germline V gene encodes CDR1 KGHDR and CDR2 SFDVKD. The CDR3 spans 14 residues. The CDR3 DNA follows: TGTGCCACCAGGGGGCCTGACCTTTACAATGAGCAGTTCTTC. Its translation: CATRGPDLYNEQFF.

V and J are TRBV2 and TRBJ1-5; D uncertain. Germline CDR1 is SNHLY and CDR2 is FYNNEI. The CDR3 runs 17 residues. Deletions cut 3 bases from V and 0 bases from J, with 15 bases between. The CDR3 here is CASSEWQALYSNQPQHF. CDR3 nucleotide sequence: TGTGCCAGCAGTGAGTGGCAGGCTCTCTATAGCAATCAGCCCCAGCATTTT.

The chain couples TRBV4-1 to TRBJ1-1; a weak D match, TRBD1 (5 bases). This CDR3 contains 18 residues. V lost 1 base to trimming and J lost 1 base, with 19 bases between them. CDR1 and CDR2 (germline): MGHRA, YSYEKL. This chain's CDR3 is CASSQVGRAKGWNTEAFF. The CDR3 DNA reads as TGCGCCAGCAGCCAAGTTGGCAGGGCGAAAGGATGGAACACTGAAGCTTTCTTT.

This clone was observed a single time. The chain employs TRBV10-3 and TRBJ1-1, with 8 bases lining up with TRBD1. V lost 4 bases to trimming and J lost 2 bases; unmatched junction nucleotides: 3. Germline lookup yields CDR1 ENHRY and CDR2 SYGVKD. The CDR3 runs to 14 residues. The CDR3: CAISVDRANTEAFF. The CDR3 region has the DNA TGTGCCATCAGTGTGGACAGGGCCAACACTGAAGCTTTCTTT.

The V and J genes are TRBV3-1 (or the pseudogene TRBV3-2) and TRBJ1-5; the D is unclear. Germline values: CDR1 LGHDT, CDR2 YNNKEL (reference sequence). This CDR3 has 13 amino acids. V was trimmed by 4 bases and J by 4 bases, leaving 8 bases between them. CDR3 in DNA: TGTGCCAGCAGCCTAGCTAGGAATCAGCCCCAGCATTTT. It codes for CASSLARNQPQHF.

The CDR3 is CASSITGQGLSPLHF. In DNA form, the CDR3 reads TGTGCCAGTAGTATCACGGGACAGGGGTTGTCACCCCTCCACTTT. The chain employs TRBV19 and TRBJ1-6, with TRBD1 identical over 10 bases. The CDR3 loop spans 15 amino acids. V was pared by 3 bases and J by 10 bases, with 6 bases of the junction left unmatched. The germline V gene has CDR1 LNHDA and CDR2 SQIVND (reference sequence).

The chain is built from TRBV25-1 and TRBJ1-5; D may be TRBD1 (5 bases). The germline V gene has CDR1 MGHDK and CDR2 SYGVNS. V lost 5 bases and J 10 bases, leaving 15 bases between the germline ends. The CDR3 runs to 13 residues. This chain's CDR3 is CASSRTGEGPQHF. The CDR3 region has the DNA TGTGCCAGCAGTCGAACGGGGGAAGGACCCCAGCATTTT. Full variable domain (missing parts from reference TRBV25-1 and TRBJ1-5): EADIYQTPRYLVIGTGKKITLECSQTMGHDKMYWYQQDPGMELHLIHYSYGVNSTEKGDLSSESTVSRIRTEHFPLTLESARPSHTSQYLCASSRTGEGPQHFGDGTRLSIL.

The rearrangement uses TRBV7-9 and TRBJ1-2; 7 nucleotides agree with TRBD1. The V segment lost 4 bases and the J segment 8 bases; nucleotides outside the gene matches: 10. The length of the CDR3 is 14 residues. Germline V gene sequence: CDR1 SEHNR, CDR2 FQNEAQ (reference sequence). CDR3 coding DNA: TGTGCCAGCAGCTCAACTTTAACAGGGGTCGGCTACACCTTC. It specifies CASSSTLTGVGYTF.

The V and J genes are TRBV6-5 and TRBJ1-2, with TRBD1 matching over 7 bases. V shed 6 bases and J 2 bases; nucleotides not matched to a gene: 9. The length of the CDR3 is 15 residues. Germline V CDR1 and CDR2: MNHEY, SVGAGI. The CDR3 is CASSSRQGRNYGYTF. The CDR3 nucleotides are TGTGCCAGCAGCTCAAGACAGGGACGAAACTATGGCTACACCTTC.

The rearrangement uses TRBV7-9 and TRBJ1-1, with TRBD1 identical over 11 bases. Germline CDR1 is SEHNR and CDR2 is FQNEAQ (reference sequence). The ends lost 7 bases at V and 6 bases at J; junction bases unmatched: 4. CDR3 length: 13 amino acids. The CDR3 DNA reads TGTGCCAGCATCCGGGACAGGGGGGCTGAAGCTTTCTTT. It encodes CASIRDRGAEAFF.

This clone came up a few times. V and J are TRBV5-1 and TRBJ2-2, with D perhaps matching TRBD2 (6 bases). This CDR3 is built from 16 residues. The V gene lost 1 base and the J gene lost 2 bases, with 12 bases spanning the gap. CDR1 SGHRS and CDR2 YFSETQ come from the germline V gene. The CDR3 coding sequence is TGCGCCAGCAGCTTGAAGTCAGGGACTAACACCGGGGAGCTGTTTTTT. It translates to CASSLKSGTNTGELFF.

This clone has only a few counts. V gene TRBV2 combines with J gene TRBJ2-7; D perhaps matches TRBD2 (6 bases). The germline V and J ends were trimmed by 7 bases and 3 bases, with 13 bases remaining between them. CDR1 and CDR2 from the germline V gene are SNHLY and FYNNEI. CDR3 size: 13 residues. The CDR3 coding sequence is TGTGCCAGCACCCCTGGGACTGTCTACGAGCAGTACTTC. As protein: CASTPGTVYEQYF.

The chain uses TRBV7-6 and TRBJ2-1; weak D call: TRBD2 (6 bases). Trimming removed 1 base from V and 0 bases from J, with 7 bases in between. The germline V gene has CDR1 SGHVS and CDR2 FNYEAQ. The CDR3 covers 15 residues. The CDR3 DNA is TGTGCCAGCAGCTTAGACGGGAGCTCCTACAATGAGCAGTTCTTC. This codes for CASSLDGSSYNEQFF.

The chain couples TRBV4-3 to TRBJ1-3; maybe TRBD1 (6 bases). V was shortened by 5 bases and J by 0 bases, with 11 bases between the two germline ends. The CDR3 sequence is 15 residues long. Germline CDR1 is LGHNA and CDR2 is YSLEER. The CDR3 loop reads CASSVTGSSGNTIYF. In nucleotides, the CDR3 is TGCGCCAGCAGCGTAACAGGGTCCTCTGGAAACACCATATATTTT.

This chain uses TRBV14 with TRBJ1-2; 9 positions match TRBD1. This CDR3 has 15 residues. J was trimmed by 5 bases and V by 4 bases; bases with no gene match: 8. Germline V CDR1 and CDR2: SGHDN, FVKESK. CDR3 DNA sequence: TGTGCCAGCAGCCCCCGGACAGGGGCAGGGTATGGCTACACCTTC. Translation: CASSPRTGAGYGYTF. Complete variable domain (other parts from reference TRBV14 and TRBJ1-2): EAGVTQFPSHSVIEKGQTVTLRCDPISGHDNLYWYRRVMGKEIKFLLHFVKESKQDESGMPNNRFLAERTGGTYSTLKVQPAELEDSGVYFCASSPRTGAGYGYTFGSGTRLTVV.

This rearrangement joins TRBV4-2 to TRBJ2-3; the D gene is possibly TRBD1 (5 bases). This CDR3 comprises 15 residues. From germline, CDR1 is LGHNA and CDR2 YNFKEQ. V dropped 1 base and J dropped 3 bases, with 11 bases sitting between them. The CDR3 nucleotides are TGTGCCAGCAGCCAAGGCGAAGGGGTGACAGATACGCAGTATTTT. Protein product: CASSQGEGVTDTQYF.